These T cell receptor beta chains were read from a single sample in a study of blood T cell repertoires in COVID-19. The data were produced by immunoSEQ multiplex PCR, yet TCRdb's version contains in-frame clones alone and is incomplete. The table includes about 80,000 clones, around 88% detected once. Sequenced input: peripheral blood. These receptors were taken from a man aged 25-45 years with acute or convalescent COVID-19. The CDR3 runs from the conserved cysteine through the conserved F or W. The D gene is left open where the match is weak. Clone size appears in some rows only: once, few, many, or a class for an expanded clone.

clone size	J gene	V gene	D gene	CDR3 DNA	CDR3 protein
-	TRBJ1-4	TRBV4-1	TRBD1	TGCGCCAGCAGCCCTGGGTGGACAGGGTCTAATGAAAAACTGTTTTTT	CASSPGWTGSNEKLFF
-	TRBJ1-1	TRBV28	-	TGTGCCAGCAGAACTACAGGGAGCACTGAAGCTTTCTTT	CASRTTGSTEAFF
-	TRBJ1-3	TRBV28	TRBD1	TGTGCCAGCAGCCTCCCCGACAGGGGCTCTGGAAACACCATATATTTT	CASSLPDRGSGNTIYF
-	TRBJ1-2	TRBV27	-	TGTGCCAGCAGTTCAGCAGCCGGGGAATATGGCTACACCTTC	CASSSAAGEYGYTF
-	TRBJ2-5	TRBV19	TRBD1	TGTGCCAGTAGTAACCCTGGGACAGGGCGTGAGACCCAGTACTTC	CASSNPGTGRETQYF
once	TRBJ1-4	TRBV4-3	-	TGCGCCAGCAGCACCCGGGTGGGGGGGCTTAATGAAAAACTGTTTTTT	CASSTRVGGLNEKLFF
-	TRBJ1-5	TRBV3-1/TRBV3-2	-	TGTGCCAGCAGCCACAGGGGAGGCAATCAGCCCCAGCATTTT	CASSHRGGNQPQHF
-	TRBJ2-3	TRBV7-9	TRBD2	TGTGCCGGCTCTAGCGGGAGACCAGATACGCAGTATTTT	CAGSSGRPDTQYF
-	TRBJ2-7	TRBV6-2/TRBV6-3	TRBD2	TGTGCCAGCAGTGCAAGCGGGAGGGCCTACGAGCAGTACTTC	CASSASGRAYEQYF
-	TRBJ2-2	TRBV14	TRBD2	TGTGCCAGCAGCCAGATAGGGACTAGCGGGCCAACCCGACATAACACCGGGGAGCTGTTTTTT	CASSQIGTSGPTRHNTGELFF
-	TRBJ2-3	TRBV27	TRBD2	TGTGCCCGCCGGGGGCCCGGGGGGGAGGGGGGTACGCAGTATTTT	CARRGPGGEGGTQYF
-	TRBJ1-2	TRBV7-9	-	TGTGCCAGCAGGGTAACAGGCTCCAATGGCTACACCTTC	CASRVTGSNGYTF
-	TRBJ2-2	TRBV10-1	-	TGCGCCAGCAGTGACTCGCGAGGCGGGGAGCTGTTTTTT	CASSDSRGGELFF
-	TRBJ2-3	TRBV10-1	TRBD2	TGCGCCAGCAGTGAGACGGGAGGGCGTCAAGATACGCAGTATTTT	CASSETGGRQDTQYF
-	TRBJ1-1	TRBV6-5	-	TGTGCCAGCAACCCGACAGTCAACACTGAAGCTTTCTTT	CASNPTVNTEAFF
-	TRBJ2-7	TRBV21-1	-	TGTGCCAGCAGCAAAGGACAGGGGATAAACGAGCAGTACTTC	CASSKGQGINEQYF
-	TRBJ2-1	TRBV4-1	TRBD2	TGCGCCAGCAGCACCCGCCAGACTAGCTACTCCTACAATGAGCAGTTCTTC	CASSTRQTSYSYNEQFF
once	TRBJ1-2	TRBV6-6	-	TGTGCCAGCAGTTACTCGACAGGCGCCGCTAACTATGGCTACACCTTC	CASSYSTGAANYGYTF
-	TRBJ2-2	TRBV5-1	-	TGCGCCAGCAGCAGGGACGGACAGACAACCGGGGAGCTGTTTTTT	CASSRDGQTTGELFF
-	TRBJ2-2	TRBV7-3	TRBD1	TGTGCCAGCAGCACAGGGGGCGGGGTCGGGGAGCTGTTTTTT	CASSTGGGVGELFF
-	TRBJ2-3	TRBV6-6	-	TGTGCCAGCAGGAAAGGCGGTATCACAGATACGCAGTATTTT	CASRKGGITDTQYF
few	TRBJ2-1	TRBV7-9	TRBD2	TGTGCCAGCAGCTCCGGGACTAGCGGGGAACCGAGGAATGCGCAGTTCTTC	CASSSGTSGEPRNAQFF
-	TRBJ1-2	TRBV4-1	-	TGCGCCAGCAGCCAACCTGAGGACAGCCTTAACTATGGCTACACCTTC	CASSQPEDSLNYGYTF
once	TRBJ1-1	TRBV6-5	-	TGTGCCAGCAGTTACGGGAGGTTGAACACTGAAGCTTTCTTT	CASSYGRLNTEAFF
-	TRBJ2-1	TRBV30	-	TGTGCCTGGAGTGTACAGGGCAGCGAGCAGTTCTTC	CAWSVQGSEQFF
-	TRBJ2-1	TRBV28	TRBD1	TGTGCCAGCAGTCCTCTACGGGACAGCAGTCAGAATGAGCAGTTCTTC	CASSPLRDSSQNEQFF
-	TRBJ2-4	TRBV3-1/TRBV3-2	-	TGTGCCAGCAGCCAACAGGGCCCAAACATTCAGTACTTC	CASSQQGPNIQYF
once	TRBJ2-7	TRBV27	-	TGTGCCAGCAGTTTATCCACCCCGACAGAGGCTACGGGGCAGTACTTC	CASSLSTPTEATGQYF
-	TRBJ1-2	TRBV10-2	TRBD1	TGCGCCAGCAGTGGGCAGGGGGAAGGCTACACCTTC	CASSGQGEGYTF
-	TRBJ1-4	TRBV19	-	TGTGCCAGTAGTTTAGACAGTCGGGTTTGGGAAAAACTGTTTTTT	CASSLDSRVWEKLFF
-	TRBJ2-5	TRBV6-5	TRBD1	TGTGCCAGCAGTTACCCGGGACAGCAAGAGACCCAGTACTTC	CASSYPGQQETQYF
-	TRBJ1-1	TRBV30	-	TGTGCCTGGAGTGGGAGAACTGAAGCTTTCTTT	CAWSGRTEAFF
-	TRBJ2-2	TRBV6-5	TRBD2	TGTGCCAGCAGTTGGAAGGGACTAGCGGGAAGGGAGCTGTTTTTT	CASSWKGLAGRELFF
-	TRBJ1-1	TRBV6-5	-	TGTGCCAGCAGATATACCCTAAACACTGAAGCTTTCTTT	CASRYTLNTEAFF
-	TRBJ2-2	TRBV4-1	TRBD2	TGCGCCAGCAGCCAGGTCGCCGGGGGGACCGGGGAGCTGTTTTTT	CASSQVAGGTGELFF
-	TRBJ2-5	TRBV29-1	TRBD2	TGCAGCGTTGAACAGCCTGGGGCGCTAGCGGGAGTGAGGGGGGCCCAGTACTTC	CSVEQPGALAGVRGAQYF
-	TRBJ2-5	TRBV28	-	TGTGCCAGCAGTTTCAGAGAGACCCAGTACTTC	CASSFRETQYF